Shown below are 3 T cell receptor beta chains from a single sample sequenced in a study of T cells in Graves' hyperthyroidism and ophthalmopathy. The CDR3 regions of TCR beta were amplified from RNA transcripts. The HTBI primer set was used in a first-round RT-PCR of the TCR CDR3. TCRdb independently ran MiXCR on the multiplex PCR reads; one entry per CDR3 protein. Altogether roughly 500,000 distinct CDR3 sequences are present, 46% being singletons, with the ten largest covering about 43%. Source material: peripheral blood or thyroid tissue (not recorded which). These receptors were collected from an adult woman with Graves' disease, either hyperthyroidism or ophthalmopathy (not recorded which).

This clonotype appeared many times. The CDR3 DNA reads as TGCAGTGCTAGAAATCTAGCGGAGTCCTACGAGCAGTACTTC. Protein product: CSARNLAESYEQYF. The chain links TRBV20-1 to TRBJ2-7; TRBD2 matches 7 bases. CDR1 and CDR2 from the germline V gene are DFQATT and SNEGSKA (reference sequence). The length of the CDR3 is 14 residues. Trimming at V came to 2 bases and at J to 1 base, leaving 5 bases not matched to a gene.

In its sample, this clonotype was seen many times. CDR3 sequence (DNA): TGCAGTGCCCGGGTGTTGGGGGATGAGACTGAAGCTTTCTTT. Translating it yields CSARVLGDETEAFF. The chain joins TRBV20-1 to TRBJ1-1; TRBD1 is a possible D gene (5 bases). Trimming stripped 6 bases from V and 5 bases from J, with 19 bases between. The CDR3 loop spans 14 amino acids. Germline V gives CDR1 DFQATT, CDR2 SNEGSKA (reference sequence).

This clonotype was seen many times. The V call is TRBV18, the J call TRBJ1-6; tentative D call: TRBD1 (6 bases). The CDR3 covers 12 residues. Trimming removed 2 bases from V and 16 bases from J, with 12 bases in between. Germline V gene lookup returns CDR1 KGHSH and CDR2 LQKENI. The CDR3 spells CASSPETGHLHF. CDR3 DNA: TGTGCCAGCTCACCAGAGACAGGCCATCTCCACTTT.